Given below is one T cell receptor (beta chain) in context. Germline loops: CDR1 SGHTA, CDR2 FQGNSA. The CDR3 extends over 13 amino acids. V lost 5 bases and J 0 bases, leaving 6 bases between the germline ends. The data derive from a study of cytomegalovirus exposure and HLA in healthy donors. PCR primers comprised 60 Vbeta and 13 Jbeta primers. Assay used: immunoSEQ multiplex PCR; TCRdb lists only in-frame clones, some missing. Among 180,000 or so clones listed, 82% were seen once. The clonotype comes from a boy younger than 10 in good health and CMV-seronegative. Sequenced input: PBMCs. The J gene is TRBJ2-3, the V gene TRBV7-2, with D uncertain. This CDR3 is CASSLYSTDTQYF. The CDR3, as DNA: TGTGCCAGCAGCCTATATAGCACAGATACGCAGTATTTT.